One sample yielded the 9 T cell receptor beta chains listed below, sequenced in a study of shared T cell receptors in the human thymus. Method: immunoSEQ multiplex PCR; TCRdb's copy keeps in-frame clones and lacks some. The table includes 650,000 to 950,000 clones, approximately 83% detected once. These same records also appear under a second study, on human thymus T cells.

Specimen: thymocytes. These receptors originate from a girl less than two years old with a congenital heart defect.

The V and J genes are TRBV5-1 and TRBJ2-7, with no clear D. Trimming took 2 bases from V and 2 from J, leaving 17 bases between them. The CDR3 length is 16 residues. Germline V gene lookup returns CDR1 SGHRS and CDR2 YFSETQ. In DNA form, the CDR3 reads TGCGCCAGCAGCTTTGGGCTTTCTAACGTTACCTACGAGCAGTACTTC. Translating gives CASSFGLSNVTYEQYF.

This chain uses TRBV13 with TRBJ1-1; a weak D match, TRBD1 (5 bases). Per the germline V gene, CDR1 is PRHDT and CDR2 is FYEKMQ (reference sequence). Deletions cut 6 bases from V and 1 base from J, with 9 bases between. The CDR3 has 13 amino acids. CDR3 DNA sequence: TGTGCCAGCAGACCGGGGGGGAACACTGAAGCTTTCTTT. Its translation: CASRPGGNTEAFF.

V and J are TRBV10-3 and TRBJ2-2, with D possibly being TRBD1 (6 bases). The CDR3 is 17 amino acids. The V and J ends lost 0 bases and 1 base respectively, with 12 bases between them. Germline values: CDR1 ENHRY, CDR2 SYGVKD. The chain's CDR3 is CAISESTGHKNTGELFF. The CDR3 nucleotides are TGTGCCATCAGTGAGTCCACGGGACACAAGAACACCGGGGAGCTGTTTTTT.

The chain is built from TRBV9 and TRBJ1-1, with D hard to call. The CDR3 has 16 residues. Germline CDR1 SGDLS, CDR2 YYNGEE. Trimming removed 0 bases at V and 1 base at J, with 13 bases between. The CDR3 DNA follows: TGTGCCAGCAGCGTAGTCCCCCCTAAGTCGAACACTGAAGCTTTCTTT. Protein product: CASSVVPPKSNTEAFF.

The V call is TRBV4-1, the J call TRBJ2-1; 7 positions agree with TRBD2. In germline, CDR1 is MGHRA, CDR2 YSYEKL. The CDR3 loop spans 15 amino acids. Unmatched junction bases numbered 8, after V lost 0 bases and J lost 9 bases. Written as DNA, the CDR3 is TGCGCCAGCAGCCAAGATCCTCGGACTAGTCTTGAGCAGTTCTTC. It yields the protein CASSQDPRTSLEQFF.

The chain carries TRBV25-1 and TRBJ2-1; 7 nucleotides agree with TRBD2. This CDR3 has 15 amino acids. The junction had 2 bases not matched to a gene; V was cut back by 1 base and J by 2 bases. Germline assignment: CDR1 MGHDK and CDR2 SYGVNS. Here the CDR3 reads CASSESGGPYNEQFF. The CDR3 region has the DNA TGTGCCAGCAGTGAATCGGGGGGTCCCTACAATGAGCAGTTCTTC.

This clone has just one count. This chain links TRBV27 with TRBJ2-2, with 8 bases aligning to TRBD1. V shed 10 bases and J 0 bases; nucleotides not matched to a gene: 7. The germline V gene has CDR1 MNHEY and CDR2 SMNVEV (reference sequence). CDR3 length: 15 amino acids. The CDR3 DNA follows: TGTGCCACCCGTGGACAGGGCCCGAACACCGGGGAGCTGTTTTTT. This sequence encodes CATRGQGPNTGELFF.

The J gene is TRBJ2-1, the V gene TRBV9; 13 bases agree with TRBD2. Germline V gene data show CDR1 as SGDLS and CDR2 as YYNGEE. The CDR3 length is 16 residues. With 2 bases clipped from V and 8 bases from J, the junction kept 7 bases outside the gene matches. The chain's CDR3 is CASSVGQLAGGHEQFF. CDR3 nucleotide sequence: TGTGCCAGCAGCGTTGGACAACTAGCGGGGGGGCATGAGCAGTTCTTC.

V and J are TRBV5-6 and TRBJ2-7; TRBD1 matches 10 bases. CDR1 SGHDT and CDR2 YYEEEE come from the germline V gene. Trimming at V came to 2 bases and at J to 7 bases, leaving 15 bases not matched to a gene. This CDR3 comprises 17 residues. The CDR3 region is CASSFGLTGQGPREQYF. The CDR3 DNA sequence: TGTGCCAGCAGCTTCGGTTTAACGGGACAGGGGCCTCGGGAGCAGTACTTC.